The 21 T cell receptor beta chains given below trace back to one sample, sequenced in a study of beta chain features in type 1 diabetes (dated by TCRdb to 2016 to 2018). Overall study outcomes, separate from this receptor: Type 1 diabetes patients showed a moderate but significant shortening of TCRB CDR3 length in all four CD4+ subsets.

These receptors have no known antigen. Receptors were amplified or captured by the immunoSEQ multiplex PCR assay. The High Capacity cDNA Reverse Transcription Kit was used to reverse transcribe all of the isolated RNA, meaning that expressed TCRB transcripts were what got sequenced. TCRdb mirrors the immuneACCESS table, restricted to in-frame sequences. Some clones are absent from its copies; in checked studies, under half trace to an unresolved V gene, and the reason for the others is unknown. In all, the sample holds around 300,000 clones, and about 15% of those were seen once. The ten largest clones capture less than 0.02% of the sample. The material sequenced was naive CD4+ T cells from blood. What this sample's cell subset or site label stands for: true naive CD4+ T cells. The receptors shown here come from a man between 18 and 35 years old with type 1 diabetes.

The table lists this clone with a few counts. This chain uses TRBV7-2 with TRBJ2-2; TRBD1 might be the D (7 bases). Germline values: CDR1 SGHTA, CDR2 FQGNSA. The ends were cut back, 8 bases at V and 2 bases at J, with 21 bases in the middle. CDR3 length: 17 amino acids. CDR3 sequence reads: CASHWGVGTVNTGELFF. The CDR3 coding sequence is TGTGCCAGCCACTGGGGGGTTGGGACAGTTAACACCGGGGAGCTGTTTTTT.

The chain joins TRBV7-2 to TRBJ2-1; TRBD1 aligns across 9 bases. There are 16 residues in the CDR3. Losses at the gene ends were 5 bases for V and 4 bases for J; bases not matched to a gene: 9. Germline V gene sequence: CDR1 SGHTA, CDR2 FQGNSA. CDR3 bases: TGTGCCAGCAGCCCTTACGGGACAGGGACATACAATGAGCAGTTCTTC. It is translated as CASSPYGTGTYNEQFF.

V is TRBV7-9 and J is TRBJ1-5; perhaps TRBD1 as D (5 bases). This CDR3 spans 16 amino acids. The V gene's germline CDR1 is SEHNR and CDR2 FQNEAQ (reference sequence). V was clipped by 5 bases and J by 5 bases, with 19 bases between them. CDR3 in DNA: TGTGCCAGCAGCCCTGGCAGGGTAGATAGAGATCAGCCCCAGCATTTT. This gives the protein CASSPGRVDRDQPQHF.

In this sample, this clone turned up a few times. The rearrangement links TRBV27 to TRBJ2-7; 13 nucleotides match TRBD2. Trimming at V came to 5 bases and at J to 5 bases, leaving 3 bases not matched to a gene. The length of the CDR3 is 14 residues. Germline V gives CDR1 MNHEY, CDR2 SMNVEV (reference sequence). The CDR3 loop reads CASSTGLAGHEQYF. CDR3 DNA: TGTGCCAGCAGTACGGGACTAGCGGGACACGAGCAGTACTTC.

This clone was observed a few times. The chain links TRBV18 to TRBJ1-2; 8 positions match TRBD1. The germline V gene has CDR1 KGHSH and CDR2 LQKENI. CDR3 length: 15 residues. V gave up 2 bases and J gave up 5 bases; unmatched junction bases: 7. This CDR3 reads CASSPLQQGEYGYTF. CDR3 DNA: TGTGCCAGCTCACCATTACAACAGGGGGAGTATGGCTACACCTTC.

This clone was picked up a small number of times. The chain links TRBV19 to TRBJ1-5, with a weak D call TRBD1 (6 bases). The germline V gene encodes CDR1 LNHDA and CDR2 SQIVND (reference sequence). The germline V and J ends were trimmed by 7 bases and 2 bases, with 15 bases remaining between them. This CDR3 contains 15 residues. The CDR3 loop reads CASILEGVGNQPQHF. The CDR3 nucleotides are TGTGCCAGTATCTTAGAGGGGGTCGGCAATCAGCCCCAGCATTTT. The variable domain in full, completed from reference TRBV19 and TRBJ1-5, reads DGGITQSPKYLFRKEGQNVTLSCEQNLNHDAMYWYRQDPGQGLRLIYYSQIVNDFQKGDIAEGYSVSREKKESFPLTVTSAQKNPTAFYLCASILEGVGNQPQHFGDGTRLSIL.

CDR3 coding DNA: TGTGCCAGTAGTTCCTCTAGCGGATCGGGCACAGATACGCAGTATTTT. Residues: CASSSSSGSGTDTQYF. The V call is TRBV19, the J call TRBJ2-3; 7 nucleotides match TRBD2. CDR1 LNHDA and CDR2 SQIVND come from the germline V gene (reference sequence). V was pared by 5 bases and J by 1 base, with 9 bases of the junction left unmatched. This CDR3 is 16 amino acids long. Together with reference TRBV19 and TRBJ2-3, the CDR3 gives the full variable domain: DGGITQSPKYLFRKEGQNVTLSCEQNLNHDAMYWYRQDPGQGLRLIYYSQIVNDFQKGDIAEGYSVSREKKESFPLTVTSAQKNPTAFYLCASSSSSGSGTDTQYFGPGTRLTVL.

The V gene is TRBV10-3, the J gene TRBJ1-2, with a weak D call TRBD1 (5 bases). The CDR3 covers 13 residues. Germline CDR1 and CDR2: ENHRY and SYGVKD. V was pared by 5 bases and J by 4 bases, with 11 bases between. The CDR3: CAISRQYSYGYTF. The CDR3 DNA is TGTGCCATCAGTCGACAGTACTCCTATGGCTACACCTTC.

The rearrangement links TRBV12-5 to TRBJ1-2; 9 bases agree with TRBD1. Germline-derived CDR1 and CDR2 are LGHNT and FRNRAP. J lost 5 bases, V lost 6 bases, and 16 bases had no gene match. This CDR3 contains 17 residues. CDR3 DNA sequence: TGTGCTAGTGGCTCTACCCCACCGGACAGGGGTGGTTATGGCTACACCTTC. It codes for CASGSTPPDRGGYGYTF.

V gene TRBV10-3 combines with J gene TRBJ2-3, with 14 bases matching TRBD2. The CDR3 spans 18 residues. Germline CDR1 reads ENHRY; CDR2 reads SYGVKD. Unmatched junction bases numbered 8, after V lost 6 bases and J lost 0 bases. CDR3 coding DNA: TGTGCCATCAGACGACTAGCGGGAGGGCCCTCAAGCACAGATACGCAGTATTTT. It codes for CAIRRLAGGPSSTDTQYF.

This clone was recorded once. This rearrangement joins TRBV30 to TRBJ2-5; TRBD1 matches at 8 bases. The CDR3 length is 15 residues. The V segment lost 0 bases and the J segment 4 bases; nucleotides outside the gene matches: 7. In germline, CDR1 is GTSNPN, CDR2 SVGIG (reference sequence). CDR3 residues: CAWSVRGQGGETQYF. CDR3 coding DNA: TGTGCCTGGAGTGTACGAGGACAGGGAGGAGAGACCCAGTACTTC.

This clone occurred a few times. The chain couples TRBV10-3 to TRBJ2-3; 12 nucleotides line up with TRBD2. V was pared by 2 bases and J by 4 bases, with 4 bases of the junction left unmatched. This CDR3 spans 16 amino acids. CDR1 ENHRY and CDR2 SYGVKD come from the germline V gene. The CDR3 protein is CAISEMSSGRADTQYF. CDR3 nucleotides: TGTGCCATCAGTGAGATGTCTAGCGGGAGGGCAGATACGCAGTATTTT.

Only a few counts were recorded for this clone. V and J are TRBV7-9 and TRBJ2-2, with 12 bases identical to TRBD2. CDR1 is SEHNR and CDR2 is FQNEAQ in the germline V gene (reference sequence). J gave up 3 bases and V 5 bases, and 4 bases lay outside the gene matches. This CDR3 comprises 16 residues. The CDR3 protein is CASSPRLAGDTGELFF. In nucleotides, the CDR3 is TGTGCCAGCAGCCCCCGACTAGCGGGAGACACCGGGGAGCTGTTTTTT.

The rearrangement uses TRBV18 and TRBJ1-1, with D tentatively TRBD1 (5 bases). In germline, CDR1 is KGHSH, CDR2 LQKENI. V shed 4 bases and J shed 6 bases, with 9 bases lying between them. The CDR3 has 12 amino acids. CDR3 sequence reads: CASSRGQAEAFF. The CDR3 bases are TGTGCCAGCTCACGAGGACAAGCTGAAGCTTTCTTT.

V gene TRBV4-1 combines with J gene TRBJ1-2; tentatively, D is TRBD1 (6 bases). Trimming removed 0 bases at V and 8 bases at J, with 25 bases between. Germline loops: CDR1 MGHRA, CDR2 YSYEKL. This CDR3 has 18 residues. CDR3: CASSQEILRPGHSKGYTF. The CDR3 region has the DNA TGCGCCAGCAGCCAAGAGATCCTTCGACCGGGACATTCCAAGGGCTACACCTTC.

The V and J genes are TRBV11-2 and TRBJ1-1; 9 positions agree with TRBD1. The V and J ends lost 5 bases and 5 bases, in that order; junction bases with no gene match: 6. CDR1 is SGHAT, CDR2 FQNNGV, per germline. This CDR3 has 14 amino acids. CDR3 in amino acids: CASSRQGGQTEAFF. The CDR3, as DNA: TGTGCCAGCAGCCGACAGGGGGGGCAGACTGAAGCTTTCTTT.

This chain uses TRBV5-1 with TRBJ2-3; possible D gene TRBD1, 5 bases. Germline V CDR1 and CDR2: SGHRS, YFSETQ. The length of the CDR3 is 14 residues. V was clipped by 0 bases and J by 3 bases, with 8 bases between them. CDR3 bases: TGCGCCAGCAGCTTGGTTCAGGGTACAGATACGCAGTATTTT. As protein: CASSLVQGTDTQYF.

This chain connects TRBV30 to TRBJ2-7; 14 nucleotides match TRBD2. Germline V gene lookup returns CDR1 GTSNPN and CDR2 SVGIG (reference sequence). J lost 4 bases, V lost 5 bases, and 10 bases had no gene match. The CDR3 length is 16 residues. The DNA for the CDR3 is TGTGCCTGGTCTTCCGGGACTAGCGGGAGTAAGTACGAGCAGTACTTC. Protein sequence: CAWSSGTSGSKYEQYF.

The genes are TRBV7-2 and TRBJ2-1; 7 bases align to TRBD2. This CDR3 has 14 residues. Germline CDR1 and CDR2: SGHTA and FQGNSA. The junction had 3 bases not matched to a gene; V was cut back by 3 bases and J by 4 bases. DNA of the CDR3: TGTGCCAGCAGCTTGGGACTACCTTACAATGAGCAGTTCTTC. It translates to CASSLGLPYNEQFF.

This sequence joins TRBV30 and TRBJ2-7; 9 bases line up with TRBD1. Germline CDR1 GTSNPN, CDR2 SVGIG (reference sequence). V dropped 8 bases and J dropped 4; count of bases not matched to a gene: 9. This CDR3 is built from 13 residues. The DNA for the CDR3 is TGTGCCATTACAGGGGGCACGTTTTACGAGCAGTACTTC. This codes for CAITGGTFYEQYF.

The CDR3 coding sequence is TGTGCCAGCAGCCCGAGACTAGCGGGGGGTTCCACAGATACGCAGTATTTT. This sequence encodes CASSPRLAGGSTDTQYF. J is TRBJ2-3 and V is TRBV7-2; 13 bases map to TRBD2. Germline CDR1 reads SGHTA; CDR2 reads FQGNSA. Trimming took 5 bases from V and 2 from J; bases not matched to a gene: 7. The CDR3 is made up of 17 amino acids.